Shown below are 5 T cell receptor beta chains from a single sample sequenced in a study of shared clonotypes between healthy human individuals. Using immunoSEQ multiplex PCR, the repertoire was profiled, and TCRdb retains in-frame clones only, with some absent. Here the sample spans about 1.4 million clones, over 95% being singletons. The sequencing sample was made of naive CD4+ T cells sorted from blood. Subset of the sample: CD45RA+ positively selected. These receptor sequences come from a man aged 25-45 years in good health.

This clone was seen just once. The chain recombines TRBV4-1 with TRBJ2-7; 10 positions agree with TRBD1. CDR1 is MGHRA, CDR2 YSYEKL, per germline. The CDR3 totals 15 residues. Trimming took 3 bases from V and 4 from J; bases not matched to a gene: 6. DNA for the CDR3: TGCGCCAGCAGCCATGCCGGGACAGGGGTGTACGAGCAGTACTTC. Protein sequence: CASSHAGTGVYEQYF.

V is TRBV7-6 and J is TRBJ2-7, with 12 nucleotides matching TRBD2. The CDR3 runs to 17 residues. Looked up from germline, CDR1 is SGHVS and CDR2 is FNYEAQ. Trimming cost V 5 bases and J 3 bases; bases outside gene matches: 11. For the CDR3, the DNA is TGTGCCAGCAGCCATCGACTAGCGGGAGACGACTACTACGAGCAGTACTTC. Translating gives CASSHRLAGDDYYEQYF.

CDR3 bases: TGTGCCAGCGGTAAACAGGGAGGTCCCTACGAGCAGTACTTC. It codes for CASGKQGGPYEQYF. The J gene is TRBJ2-7, the V gene TRBV27; possibly TRBD1 or TRBD2 for D (6 bases each). The CDR3 runs 14 residues. Between the trimmed V and J ends, which lost 8 bases and 2 bases, there was a span of 16 bases. Germline CDR1 MNHEY, CDR2 SMNVEV (reference sequence).

The chain employs TRBV4-3 and TRBJ2-7; D unresolved. V lost 0 bases and J lost 3, with 6 bases in between. The CDR3 is 13 residues long. CDR1 and CDR2 from the germline V gene are LGHNA and YSLEER. CDR3 sequence: CASSQDDGYEQYF. The CDR3 DNA is TGCGCCAGCAGCCAAGACGACGGCTACGAGCAGTACTTC.

The CDR3 loop reads CASSAGGQFYEQYF. As DNA, the CDR3 is TGTGCCAGTTCAGCGGGGGGCCAATTCTACGAGCAGTACTTC. V usage is TRBV7-2 and J usage is TRBJ2-7; 9 bases fit TRBD2. With 9 bases clipped from V and 3 bases from J, the junction kept 9 bases outside the gene matches. Germline lookup yields CDR1 SGHTA and CDR2 FQGNSA. The length of the CDR3 is 14 residues.